These T cell receptor beta chains were read from a single sample in a study of brain T cells in children with intractable seizures. Assay: immunoSEQ multiplex PCR; the TCRdb copy retains only in-frame clones and omits some. The table lists approximately 330,000 clones, roughly 93% of them singletons. The specimen comprised peripheral blood, sampled 5 to 6 months after surgery. These receptors originate from a boy younger than two with tuberous sclerosis and intractable seizures. The conserved cysteine and the conserved F or W are not part of the CDR3 here.

TRBV7-9 | ASSLRLTEAF
TRBV5-1 | ASSFSFTGPGQIGELF
TRBV5-1 | ASSASGGLNTGELF
TRBV9 | ASSALAVPSSYNEQF
TRBV9 | ASSERPIYPDTQY
TRBV4-1 | ASSQAAGATYEQY
TRBV9 | ASSGADITDTQY
TRBV9 | ASSPTGLYNEQF
TRBV7-3 | ASSLSPQGGPNYGYT
TRBV6-1 | ASSDPGTGGYGYT
TRBV28 | ASSGTGRNEQF
TRBV5-5 | ASSLDGGGTGNSPLH
TRBV3-1/TRBV3-2 | ASSQELGAYEQY
TRBV3-1/TRBV3-2 | ASSRNRDASYEQY
TRBV7-9 | ASSLRDRETQY
TRBV9 | ASSVGGEGNGYT
TRBV3-1/TRBV3-2 | ASSQVKSLAGGHNEQF
TRBV19 | ASSTLGGHEQF
TRBV4-1 | ASSQKQGIRNTIY
TRBV2 | ASTPGVISYNEQF
TRBV19 | ASSIDLTGTSGANVLT
TRBV6-1 | ASSEWGDLAKNIQY
TRBV5-4 | ASSLGGGAQETQY
TRBV12-3/TRBV12-4 | ASSPTQGAQY
TRBV18 | ASSPPPDRRMNTEAF
TRBV7-2 | ASSFSGEQY